Sequencing of this T cell receptor beta chain was carried out in a study of cytomegalovirus exposure and HLA in healthy donors. Findings and limits, study-wide: Researchers catalogued over 150 TCR beta chains as cytomegalovirus-associated.

V was clipped by 8 bases and J by 7 bases, with 23 bases between them. Germline V lookup: CDR1 ENHRY, CDR2 SYGVKD. CDR3 length: 15 amino acids. This PCR relied on a set of 60 Vbeta primers and 13 Jbeta primers. Data came from immunoSEQ multiplex PCR; TCRdb stores just in-frame clones and leaves some out. The repertoire holds roughly 100,000 clones, 65% to 80% seen once, with 2.5% to 3.5% in the top ten. About this clone itself: The antigen remains unidentified.

Sequencing was carried out using PBMCs. The V gene is TRBV10-3, the J gene TRBJ1-2; D is possibly TRBD1 (6 bases). The source of this sequence is a male donor in good health and CMV-seropositive. In DNA, the CDR3 is TGTGCCATCGCCCCGGTTGAGGGCAGGGGTCCTGGCTACACCTTC. Protein product: CAIAPVEGRGPGYTF.